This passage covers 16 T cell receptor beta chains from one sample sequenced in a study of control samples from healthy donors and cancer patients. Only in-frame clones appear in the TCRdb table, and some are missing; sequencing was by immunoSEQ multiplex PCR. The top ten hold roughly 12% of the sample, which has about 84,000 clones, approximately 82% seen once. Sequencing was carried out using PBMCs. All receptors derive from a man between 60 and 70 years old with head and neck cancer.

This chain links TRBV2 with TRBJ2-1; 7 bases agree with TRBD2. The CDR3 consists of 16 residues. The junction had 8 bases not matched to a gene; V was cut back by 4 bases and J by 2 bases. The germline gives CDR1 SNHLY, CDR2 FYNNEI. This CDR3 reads CASSVGGSLAYNEQFF. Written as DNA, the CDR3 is TGTGCCAGCAGTGTTGGCGGGAGTTTGGCCTACAATGAGCAGTTCTTC.

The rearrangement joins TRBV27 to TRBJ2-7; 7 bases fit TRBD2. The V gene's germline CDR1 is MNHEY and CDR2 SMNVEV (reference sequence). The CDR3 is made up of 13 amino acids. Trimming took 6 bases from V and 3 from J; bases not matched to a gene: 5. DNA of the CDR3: TGTGCCAGCAGCCTGGGGGGGGGCTACGAGCAGTACTTC. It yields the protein CASSLGGGYEQYF.

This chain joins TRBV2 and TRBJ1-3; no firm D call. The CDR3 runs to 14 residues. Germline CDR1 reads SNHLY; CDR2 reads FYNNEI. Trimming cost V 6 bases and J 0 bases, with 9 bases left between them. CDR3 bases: TGTGCCAGCAGCGTTCTCCCCTCTGGAAACACCATATATTTT. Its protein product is CASSVLPSGNTIYF.

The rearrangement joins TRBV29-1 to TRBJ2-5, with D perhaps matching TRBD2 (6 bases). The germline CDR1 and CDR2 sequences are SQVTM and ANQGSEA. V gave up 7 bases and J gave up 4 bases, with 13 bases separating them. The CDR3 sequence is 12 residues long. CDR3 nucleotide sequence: TGCAGCGCCCATTGGAGGGGAGAGACCCAGTACTTC. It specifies CSAHWRGETQYF.

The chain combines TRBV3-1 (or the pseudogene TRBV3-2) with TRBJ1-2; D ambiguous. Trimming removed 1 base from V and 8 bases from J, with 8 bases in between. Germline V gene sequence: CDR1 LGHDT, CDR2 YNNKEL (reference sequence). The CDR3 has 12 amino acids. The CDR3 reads CASSQVTGGYTF. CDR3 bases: TGTGCCAGCAGCCAAGTCACGGGGGGCTACACCTTC.

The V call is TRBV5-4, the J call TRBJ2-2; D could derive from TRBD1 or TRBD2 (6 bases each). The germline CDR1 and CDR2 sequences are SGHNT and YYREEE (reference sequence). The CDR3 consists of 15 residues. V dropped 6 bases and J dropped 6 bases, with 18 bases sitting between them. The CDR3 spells CASTPSGALAGELFF. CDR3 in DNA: TGTGCCAGCACCCCCTCGGGGGCTCTGGCCGGGGAGCTGTTTTTT.

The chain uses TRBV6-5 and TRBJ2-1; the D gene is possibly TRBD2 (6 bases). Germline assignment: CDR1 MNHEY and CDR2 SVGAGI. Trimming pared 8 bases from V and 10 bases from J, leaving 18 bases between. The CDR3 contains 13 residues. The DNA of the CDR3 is TGTGCCAGCCGGACACATGGAGGGATCGAGCAGTTCTTC. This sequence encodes CASRTHGGIEQFF.

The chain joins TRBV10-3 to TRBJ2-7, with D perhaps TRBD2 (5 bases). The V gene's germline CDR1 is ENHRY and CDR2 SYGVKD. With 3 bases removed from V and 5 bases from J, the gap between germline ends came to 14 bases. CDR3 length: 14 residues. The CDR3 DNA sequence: TGTGCCATCAGTGAAGAGGGCAGGCACAACGAGCAGTACTTC. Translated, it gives CAISEEGRHNEQYF.

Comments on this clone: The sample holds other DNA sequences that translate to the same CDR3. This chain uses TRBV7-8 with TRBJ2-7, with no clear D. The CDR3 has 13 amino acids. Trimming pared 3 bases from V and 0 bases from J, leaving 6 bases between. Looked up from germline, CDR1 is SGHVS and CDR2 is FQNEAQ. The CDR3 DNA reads TGTGCCAGCAGCTTGCCCAGCTCCTACGAGCAGTACTTC. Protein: CASSLPSSYEQYF.

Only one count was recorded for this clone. The DNA of the CDR3 is TGCGCCAGCAGCTTGGGACAGGCCGACCAGCCCCAGCATTTT. It yields the protein CASSLGQADQPQHF. The chain couples TRBV5-1 to TRBJ1-5; the D gene is possibly TRBD1 (6 bases). Germline V lookup: CDR1 SGHRS, CDR2 YFSETQ. The CDR3 is 14 amino acids. Deletions cut 0 bases from V and 7 bases from J, with 11 bases between. Filled out from reference TRBV5-1 and TRBJ1-5, the complete variable domain reads KAGVTQTPRYLIKTRGQQVTLSCSPISGHRSVSWYQQTPGQGLQFLFEYFSETQRNKGNFPGRFSGRQFSNSRSEMNVSTLELGDSALYLCASSLGQADQPQHFGDGTRLSIL.

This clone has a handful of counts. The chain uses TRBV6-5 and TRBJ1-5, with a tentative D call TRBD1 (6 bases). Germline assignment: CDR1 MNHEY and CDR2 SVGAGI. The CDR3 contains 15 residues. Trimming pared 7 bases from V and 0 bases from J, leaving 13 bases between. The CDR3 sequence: CASTDRSNSNQPQHF. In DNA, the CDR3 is TGTGCCAGCACCGACAGGTCCAATAGCAATCAGCCCCAGCATTTT.

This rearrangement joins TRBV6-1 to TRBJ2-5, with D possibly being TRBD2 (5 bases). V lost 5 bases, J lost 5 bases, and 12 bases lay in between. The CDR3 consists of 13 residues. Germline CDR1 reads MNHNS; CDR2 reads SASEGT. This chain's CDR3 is CASSTTRVETQYF. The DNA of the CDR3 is TGTGCCAGCAGTACTACTAGAGTGGAGACCCAGTACTTC.

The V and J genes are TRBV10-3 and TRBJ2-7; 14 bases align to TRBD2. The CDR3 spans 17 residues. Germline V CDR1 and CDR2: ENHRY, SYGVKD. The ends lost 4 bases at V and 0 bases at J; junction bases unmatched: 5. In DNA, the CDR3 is TGTGCCATCAGTGCGACTAGCGGGAGGGAGAGCTCCTACGAGCAGTACTTC. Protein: CAISATSGRESSYEQYF.

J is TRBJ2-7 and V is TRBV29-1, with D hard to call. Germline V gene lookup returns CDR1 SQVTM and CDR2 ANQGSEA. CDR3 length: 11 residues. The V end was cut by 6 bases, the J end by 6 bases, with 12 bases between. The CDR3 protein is CSVGGTLEQYF. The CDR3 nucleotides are TGCAGCGTAGGTGGAACCCTCGAGCAGTACTTC.

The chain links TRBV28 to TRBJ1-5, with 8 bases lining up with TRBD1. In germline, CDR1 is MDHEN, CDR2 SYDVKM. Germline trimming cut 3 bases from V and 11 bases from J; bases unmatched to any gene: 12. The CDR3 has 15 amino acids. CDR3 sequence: CASSFLADRGEAQHF. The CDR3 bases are TGTGCCAGCAGTTTCCTAGCCGACAGGGGTGAGGCCCAGCATTTT.

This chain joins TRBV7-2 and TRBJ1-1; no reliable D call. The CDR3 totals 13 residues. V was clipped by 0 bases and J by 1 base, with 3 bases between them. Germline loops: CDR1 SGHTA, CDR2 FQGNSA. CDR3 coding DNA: TGTGCCAGCAGCTTAGCCGGGAACACTGAAGCTTTCTTT. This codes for CASSLAGNTEAFF.